This T cell receptor (beta chain) was captured in a study of blood T cells in healthy people across ages. About the research overall: Researchers report that template switching captured about one barcoded beta molecule per two T cells.

Trimming cost V 3 bases and J 0 bases, with 15 bases left between them. Germline V gives CDR1 DFQATT, CDR2 SNEGSKA (reference sequence). CDR3 length: 16 amino acids. Next came a second PCR, run for roughly 6 to 11 cycles, which used a sample-barcoded 5' primer along with a J-beta primer mix. TCRdb reprocessed the 5' RACE reads via MiXCR and lists one record per CDR3 protein. Altogether around 670,000 distinct CDR3 sequences are present, about 30% being singletons, with the ten largest covering 15% to 19%. The clonotype comes from a woman aged 80 or older in good health. The chain has TRBV20-1 and TRBJ1-5, with D maybe TRBD1 (6 bases). The specimen sequenced was blood. CDR3 in amino acids: CSARAGATHSNQPQHF. The CDR3 DNA reads TGCAGTGCTAGGGCAGGGGCGACGCATAGCAATCAGCCCCAGCATTTT.